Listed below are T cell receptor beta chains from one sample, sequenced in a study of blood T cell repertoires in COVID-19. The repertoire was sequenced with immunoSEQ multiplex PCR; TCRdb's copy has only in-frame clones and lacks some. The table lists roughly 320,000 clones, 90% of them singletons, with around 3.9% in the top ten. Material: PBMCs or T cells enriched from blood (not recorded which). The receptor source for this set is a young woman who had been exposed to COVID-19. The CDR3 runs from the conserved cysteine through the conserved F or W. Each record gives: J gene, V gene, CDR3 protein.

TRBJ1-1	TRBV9	CASSVGRANTEAFF
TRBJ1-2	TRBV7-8	CASSLGQRTPVGGYTF
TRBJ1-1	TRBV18	CASSAAGDNTEAFF
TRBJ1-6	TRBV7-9	CASSPPGQHNSPLHF
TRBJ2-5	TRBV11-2	CASSFTGTGQETQYF
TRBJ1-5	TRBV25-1	CASSEGAGGHQPQHF
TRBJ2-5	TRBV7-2	CASSHLGTEETQYF
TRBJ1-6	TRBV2	CASSPGGPHNSPLHF
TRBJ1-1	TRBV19	CASSVRQGTGTEAFF
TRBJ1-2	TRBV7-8	CASSLHNTGYTF
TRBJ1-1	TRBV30	CAWSYRGDTEAFF
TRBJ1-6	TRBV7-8	CASSPHRGGDYNSPLHF
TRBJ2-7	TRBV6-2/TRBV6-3	CASSRQVSYEQYF
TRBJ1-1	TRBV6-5	CASSYSEGAAEAFF
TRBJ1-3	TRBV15	CATSIDRNAGNTIYF
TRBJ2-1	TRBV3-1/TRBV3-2	CASSQVQGGGPYNEQFF
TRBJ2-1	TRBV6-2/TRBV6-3	CASSALAGGLTETYNEQFF
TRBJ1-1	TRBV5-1	CASSRQGLDTEAFF
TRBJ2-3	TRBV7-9	CASSFLRTHADTQYF
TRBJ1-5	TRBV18	CASSPGQMGAGQPQHF
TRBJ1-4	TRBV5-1	CASSLLGTNEKLFF